Detailed here is one T cell receptor (beta chain). Each TRB amplification used about 220-500 ng of genomic DNA from blood. This sample is drawn from a study of T and B cells in COVID-19 patients. Overall study: About 90% of the 20 active-infection patients had comorbidities associated with unfavorable COVID-19 outcome.

BIOMED2 TRB-A/B primer pools were used in multiplex TRB PCR. One entry per CDR3 protein results from TCRdb running MiXCR on the multiplex PCR reads. This sample has around 10,000 distinct CDR3 sequences, with about two fifths found just once. From germline, CDR1 is MNHEY and CDR2 SVGAGI. With V trimmed by 5 bases and J by 1 base, 4 bases remained unmatched. The CDR3 sequence is 15 residues long. The TCR was taken from a human donor with active COVID-19. J is TRBJ1-1 and V is TRBV6-5, with 10 bases matching TRBD1. The sample taken for sequencing was blood. CDR3 protein: CASSDRGLGNTEAFF. In DNA, the CDR3 is TGTGCCAGCAGTGACAGGGGGCTGGGGAACACTGAAGCTTTCTTT.